The entry below gives a single T cell receptor beta chain sequence along with its context. Assay used: immunoSEQ multiplex PCR; TCRdb lists only in-frame clones, some missing. The sample gives 20,000 to 30,000 clones, about three quarters of which show up once; approximately 3% is in the top ten. The CDR3 length is 16 residues. CDR1 is LNHNV and CDR2 is YYDKDF in the germline V gene (reference sequence). The V and J ends lost 0 bases and 4 bases respectively, with 12 bases between them. The sample belongs to a study of T cell clones after liver transplantation. Study at large: At least one year of complete immunosuppression withdrawal without enzymes over twice normal defined tolerance.

The chain combines TRBV15 with TRBJ2-2; D might be TRBD1 (6 bases). The specimen was CD4+ T cells from blood, collected before liver transplant. This TCR was recovered from a human donor who received a liver transplant. CDR3 sequence reads: CATSRDLGQSTGELFF. The DNA for the CDR3 is TGTGCCACCAGCAGAGATTTGGGACAAAGCACCGGGGAGCTGTTTTTT.